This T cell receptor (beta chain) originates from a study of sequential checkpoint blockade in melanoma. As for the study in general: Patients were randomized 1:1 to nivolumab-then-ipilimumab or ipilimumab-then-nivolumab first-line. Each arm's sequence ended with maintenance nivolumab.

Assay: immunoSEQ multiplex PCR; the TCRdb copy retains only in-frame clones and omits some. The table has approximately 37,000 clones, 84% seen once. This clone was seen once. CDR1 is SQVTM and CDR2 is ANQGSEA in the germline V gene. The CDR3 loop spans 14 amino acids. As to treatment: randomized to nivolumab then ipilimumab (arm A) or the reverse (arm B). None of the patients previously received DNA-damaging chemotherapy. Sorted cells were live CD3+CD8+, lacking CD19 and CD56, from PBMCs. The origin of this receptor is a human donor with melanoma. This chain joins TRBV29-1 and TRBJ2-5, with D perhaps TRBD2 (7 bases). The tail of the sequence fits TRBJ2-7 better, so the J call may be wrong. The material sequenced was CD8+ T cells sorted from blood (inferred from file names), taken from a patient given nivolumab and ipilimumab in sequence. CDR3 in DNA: TGCAGCGTTGACGCGGGGGACACTCCCTACGAGCAGTACTTC. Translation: CSVDAGDTPYEQYF.